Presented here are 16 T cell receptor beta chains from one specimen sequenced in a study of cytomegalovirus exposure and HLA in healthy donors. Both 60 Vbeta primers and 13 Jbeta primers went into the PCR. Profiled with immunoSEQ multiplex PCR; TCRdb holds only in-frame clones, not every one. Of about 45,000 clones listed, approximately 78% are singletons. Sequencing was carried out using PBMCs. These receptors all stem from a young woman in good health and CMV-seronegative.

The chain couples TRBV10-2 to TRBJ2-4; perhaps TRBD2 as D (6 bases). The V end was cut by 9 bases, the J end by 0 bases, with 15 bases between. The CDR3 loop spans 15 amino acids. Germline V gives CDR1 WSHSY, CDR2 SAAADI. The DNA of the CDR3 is TGCGCCAGGATCGCGGGGTCCTTAGCCAAAAACATTCAGTACTTC. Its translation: CARIAGSLAKNIQYF.

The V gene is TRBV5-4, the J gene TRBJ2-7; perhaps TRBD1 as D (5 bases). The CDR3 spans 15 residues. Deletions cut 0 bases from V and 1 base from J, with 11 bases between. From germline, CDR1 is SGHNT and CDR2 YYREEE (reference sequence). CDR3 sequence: CASSLDSRASYEQYF. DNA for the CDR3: TGTGCCAGCAGCTTGGATTCCAGGGCTTCCTACGAGCAGTACTTC.

The CDR3 here is CAWSVREITFDEQYF. The CDR3 region has the DNA TGTGCCTGGAGTGTGAGGGAGATTACATTCGACGAGCAGTACTTC. The rearrangement links TRBV30 to TRBJ2-7, with D perhaps matching TRBD2 (5 bases). CDR3 size: 15 residues. Germline lookup yields CDR1 GTSNPN and CDR2 SVGIG (reference sequence). Trimming left V 0 bases short and J 5 bases short, with 17 bases between. Based on the CDR3 plus reference TRBV30 and TRBJ2-7, the full variable domain is SQTIHQWPATLVQPVGSPLSLECTVEGTSNPNLYWYRQAAGRGLQLLFYSVGIGQISSEVPQNLSASRPQDRQFILSSKKLLLSDSGFYLCAWSVREITFDEQYFGPGTRLTVT.

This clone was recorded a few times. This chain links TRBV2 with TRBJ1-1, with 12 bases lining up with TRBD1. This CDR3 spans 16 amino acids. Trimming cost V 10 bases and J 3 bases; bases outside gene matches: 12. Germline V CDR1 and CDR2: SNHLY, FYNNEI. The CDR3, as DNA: TGTGCCACATTCCCGGGACAGGGGGCTCTGTACACTGAAGCTTTCTTT. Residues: CATFPGQGALYTEAFF.

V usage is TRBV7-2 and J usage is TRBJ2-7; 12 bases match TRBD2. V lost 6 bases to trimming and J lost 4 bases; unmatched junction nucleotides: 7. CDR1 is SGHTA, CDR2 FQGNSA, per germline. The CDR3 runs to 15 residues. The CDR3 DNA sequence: TGTGCCAGCAGTCCAGCTAGCGGGGGGGAGTACGAGCAGTACTTC. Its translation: CASSPASGGEYEQYF.

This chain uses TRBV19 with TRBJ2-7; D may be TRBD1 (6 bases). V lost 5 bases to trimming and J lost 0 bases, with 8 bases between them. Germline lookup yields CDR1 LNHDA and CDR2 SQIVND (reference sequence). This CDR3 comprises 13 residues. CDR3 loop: CASSPQGSYEQYF. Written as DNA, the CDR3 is TGTGCCAGTAGTCCACAGGGCTCCTACGAGCAGTACTTC. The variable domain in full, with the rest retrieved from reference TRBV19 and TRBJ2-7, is DGGITQSPKYLFRKEGQNVTLSCEQNLNHDAMYWYRQDPGQGLRLIYYSQIVNDFQKGDIAEGYSVSREKKESFPLTVTSAQKNPTAFYLCASSPQGSYEQYFGPGTRLTVT.

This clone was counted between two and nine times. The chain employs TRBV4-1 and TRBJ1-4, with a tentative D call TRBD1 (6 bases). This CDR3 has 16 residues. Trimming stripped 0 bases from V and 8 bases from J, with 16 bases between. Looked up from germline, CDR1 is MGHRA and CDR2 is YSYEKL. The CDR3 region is CASSQDRGSRAEKLFF. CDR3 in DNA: TGCGCCAGCAGCCAAGATAGGGGGTCGCGGGCGGAAAAACTGTTTTTT.

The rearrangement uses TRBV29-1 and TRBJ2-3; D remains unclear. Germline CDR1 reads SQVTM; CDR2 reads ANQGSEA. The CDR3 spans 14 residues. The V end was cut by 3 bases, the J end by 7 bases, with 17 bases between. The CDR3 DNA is TGCAGCGTTGATGCGGCTCCGTCCCTGAATACGCAGTATTTT. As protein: CSVDAAPSLNTQYF.

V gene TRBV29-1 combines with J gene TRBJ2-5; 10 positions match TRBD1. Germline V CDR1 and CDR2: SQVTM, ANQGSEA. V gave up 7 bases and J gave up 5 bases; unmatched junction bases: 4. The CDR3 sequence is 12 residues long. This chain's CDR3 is CSALGQGETQYF. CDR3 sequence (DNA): TGCAGCGCCTTGGGACAGGGGGAGACCCAGTACTTC.

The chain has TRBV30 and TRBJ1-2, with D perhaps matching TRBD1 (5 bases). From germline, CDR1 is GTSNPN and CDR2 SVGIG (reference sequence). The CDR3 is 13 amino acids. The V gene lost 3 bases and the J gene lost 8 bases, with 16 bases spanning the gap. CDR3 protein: CAWSPRVIEGYTF. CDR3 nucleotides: TGTGCCTGGAGCCCCAGGGTTATAGAGGGCTACACCTTC. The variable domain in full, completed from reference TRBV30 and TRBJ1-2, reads SQTIHQWPATLVQPVGSPLSLECTVEGTSNPNLYWYRQAAGRGLQLLFYSVGIGQISSEVPQNLSASRPQDRQFILSSKKLLLSDSGFYLCAWSPRVIEGYTFGSGTRLTVV.

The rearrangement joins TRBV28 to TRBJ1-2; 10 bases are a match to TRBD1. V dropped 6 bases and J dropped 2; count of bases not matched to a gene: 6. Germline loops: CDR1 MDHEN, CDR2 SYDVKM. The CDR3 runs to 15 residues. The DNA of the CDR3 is TGTGCCAGCAGGCCTCCGGGACAGGGGAACTATGGCTACACCTTC. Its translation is CASRPPGQGNYGYTF.

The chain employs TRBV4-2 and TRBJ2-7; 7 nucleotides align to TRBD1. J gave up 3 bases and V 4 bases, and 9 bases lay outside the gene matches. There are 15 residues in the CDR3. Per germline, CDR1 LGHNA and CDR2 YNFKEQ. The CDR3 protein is CASSPQGPSIYEQYF. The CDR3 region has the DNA TGTGCCAGCAGCCCACAGGGGCCCTCCATCTACGAGCAGTACTTC.

CDR3 nucleotides: TGTGCCTGGAGGACTAGCGGGGATGCCAAAAACATTCAGTACTTC. It encodes CAWRTSGDAKNIQYF. The J gene is TRBJ2-4, the V gene TRBV30, with 11 positions matching TRBD2. Trimming at V came to 3 bases and at J to 1 base, leaving 2 bases not matched to a gene. The CDR3 spans 15 residues. Germline V lookup: CDR1 GTSNPN, CDR2 SVGIG (reference sequence).

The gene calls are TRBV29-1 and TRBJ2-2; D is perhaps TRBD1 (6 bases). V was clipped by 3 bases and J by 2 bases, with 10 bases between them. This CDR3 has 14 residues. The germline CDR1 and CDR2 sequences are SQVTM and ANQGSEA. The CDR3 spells CSVESRGNTGELFF. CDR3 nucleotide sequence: TGCAGCGTTGAGTCCAGGGGAAACACCGGGGAGCTGTTTTTT.

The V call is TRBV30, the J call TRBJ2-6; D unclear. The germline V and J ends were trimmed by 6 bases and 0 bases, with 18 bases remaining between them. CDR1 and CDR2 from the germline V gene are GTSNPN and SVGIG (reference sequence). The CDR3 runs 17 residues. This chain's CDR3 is CACLTEPLSSGANVLTF. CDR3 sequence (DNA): TGTGCCTGCCTTACAGAACCTCTCAGCTCTGGGGCCAACGTCCTGACTTTC. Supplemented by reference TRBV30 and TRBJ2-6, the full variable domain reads SQTIHQWPATLVQPVGSPLSLECTVEGTSNPNLYWYRQAAGRGLQLLFYSVGIGQISSEVPQNLSASRPQDRQFILSSKKLLLSDSGFYLCACLTEPLSSGANVLTFGAGSRLTVL.

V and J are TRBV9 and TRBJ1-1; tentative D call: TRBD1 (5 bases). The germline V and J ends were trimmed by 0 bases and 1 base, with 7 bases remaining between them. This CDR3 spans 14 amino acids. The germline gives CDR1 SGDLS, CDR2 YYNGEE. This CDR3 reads CASSVGTPNTEAFF. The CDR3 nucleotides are TGTGCCAGCAGCGTAGGGACACCGAACACTGAAGCTTTCTTT.